This record concerns one T cell receptor beta chain sequence. Antigen: not known. Each patient went into thyroid surgery without having received any treatment. Per the original methods: Built for papillary thyroid cancer, a distant-metastasis classifier drew on CDR3 differences across clinicopathological groups. TCRdb re-processed the PCR reads through MiXCR. TCRdb assigned the V and J calls; the authors' analysis was not used. Of tens of thousands of clones listed, about 17% are singletons. This sample was taken from a study of metastatic and nonmetastatic thyroid tumors. General study results and limits: A significant increase in TCR beta diversity was reportedly seen in malignant thyroid tumors relative to benign nodules, in blood and tumor.

From germline, CDR1 is DFQATT and CDR2 SNEGSKA (reference sequence). With 4 bases removed from V and 5 bases from J, the gap between germline ends came to 24 bases. The CDR3 sequence is 17 residues long. The TCR originated in a male donor with papillary thyroid cancer or a benign thyroid nodule (not recorded which). Some clones in this sample may be carry-over from other donors' samples. What was sequenced was blood. The genes are TRBV20-1 and TRBJ2-1, with D possibly matching TRBD2 (6 bases). The CDR3: CSATSVTRGNHHNEQFF. The CDR3 nucleotides are TGCAGTGCTACCTCAGTCACACGCGGGAACCACCACAATGAGCAGTTCTTC.